The TCR beta chain under discussion was sequenced for a study of response to subunit inactivated influenza vaccine. Findings and limits, study-wide: It was the authors' suggestion that each seasonal influenza vaccination recruits few new T cells.

A word on this clonotype: Its antigen is unknown.

TCRdb processed the RT-PCR reads anew with MiXCR; each CDR3 protein has one entry. The sample lists over 750,000 distinct CDR3 sequences; roughly 20% were seen once. This CDR3 has 11 residues. After removal of 8 bases from V and 9 bases from J, the junction contained 3 bases not matched to a gene. Germline CDR1 is SGHAT and CDR2 is FQNNGV. The chain is built from TRBV11-2 and TRBJ2-1, with 8 bases matching TRBD1. This specimen consisted of PBMCs from blood, obtained around 5 days after vaccination. The source of this sequence is a man aged 50 to 59 who received an inactivated influenza vaccine. CDR3: CASGQGGEQFF. CDR3 sequence (DNA): TGTGCCAGCGGACAGGGCGGTGAGCAGTTCTTC.